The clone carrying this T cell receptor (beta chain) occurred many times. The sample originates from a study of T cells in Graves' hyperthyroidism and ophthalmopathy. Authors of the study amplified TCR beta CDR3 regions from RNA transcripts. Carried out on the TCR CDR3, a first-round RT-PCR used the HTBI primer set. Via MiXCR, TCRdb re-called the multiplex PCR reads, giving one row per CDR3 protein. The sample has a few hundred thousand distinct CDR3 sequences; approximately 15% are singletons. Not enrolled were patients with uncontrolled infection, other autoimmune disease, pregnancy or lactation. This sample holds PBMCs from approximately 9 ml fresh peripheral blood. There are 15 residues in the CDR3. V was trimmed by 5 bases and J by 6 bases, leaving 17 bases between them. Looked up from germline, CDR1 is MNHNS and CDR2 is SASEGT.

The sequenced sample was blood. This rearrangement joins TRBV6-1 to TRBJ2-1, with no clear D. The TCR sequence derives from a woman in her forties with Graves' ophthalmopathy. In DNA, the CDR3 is TGTGCCAGCAGTTGGGAAAGGGTGAAGGGCAATGAGCAGTTCTTC. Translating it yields CASSWERVKGNEQFF.